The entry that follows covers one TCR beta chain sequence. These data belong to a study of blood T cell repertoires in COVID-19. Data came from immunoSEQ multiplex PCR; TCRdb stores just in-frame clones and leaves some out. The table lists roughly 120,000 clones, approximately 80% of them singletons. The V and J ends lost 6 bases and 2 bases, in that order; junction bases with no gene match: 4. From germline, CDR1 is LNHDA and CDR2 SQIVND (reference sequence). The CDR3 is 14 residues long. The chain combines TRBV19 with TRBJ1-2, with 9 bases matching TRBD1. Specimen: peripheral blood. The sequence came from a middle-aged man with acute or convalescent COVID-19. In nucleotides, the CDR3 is TGTGCCAGTAGAGGGGGACAGGGAAACTATGGCTACACCTTC. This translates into CASRGGQGNYGYTF. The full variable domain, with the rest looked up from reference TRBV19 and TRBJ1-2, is DGGITQSPKYLFRKEGQNVTLSCEQNLNHDAMYWYRQDPGQGLRLIYYSQIVNDFQKGDIAEGYSVSREKKESFPLTVTSAQKNPTAFYLCASRGGQGNYGYTFGSGTRLTVV.